This entry describes one TCR beta chain. Indicated treatment: roughly 20 received Ad26.COV2.S at low or high dose, single or two shots; several received placebo; per-sample allocation not given. The study sampled participants on day 63 after the first vaccine or placebo injection. Measured with immunoSEQ multiplex PCR; TCRdb has only the in-frame clones, and not every one. Of hundreds of thousands of clones in the sample, about four fifths are singletons; the top ten hold 7.4%. There are 13 residues in the CDR3. V was cut by 0 bases and J by 6 bases, with 10 bases left in between. Germline lookup yields CDR1 SGDLS and CDR2 YYNGEE. These data originate in a study of Ad26.COV2.S vaccination and SARS-CoV-2 variants. Whole-study context: The donor was enrolled in the Ad26.COV2.S arm of the COV1001 trial.

The chain has TRBV9 and TRBJ2-7; tentative D call: TRBD2 (5 bases). This TCR was sampled from a person aged 18-65 years who received the Ad26.COV2.S COVID-19 vaccine or a placebo. The sample was peripheral blood, taken in a trial of Ad26.COV2.S vaccine versus placebo. Written as DNA, the CDR3 is TGTGCCAGCAGCGTAGAACTAGTCGGCGAGCAGTACTTC. This translates into CASSVELVGEQYF.